This T cell receptor (beta chain) was documented in a study of control samples from healthy donors and cancer patients. Trimming stripped 0 bases from V and 8 bases from J, with 5 bases between. Germline V gene sequence: CDR1 ENHRY, CDR2 SYGVKD. The CDR3 is made up of 11 amino acids. The table came from immunoSEQ multiplex PCR; TCRdb's copy has only in-frame clones and leaves some out. The sample lists about 160,000 clones; roughly 94% were seen once. This chain links TRBV10-3 with TRBJ2-7; D is ambiguous. This clonotype was obtained from a man in his 60s with colorectal cancer. Sequencing was performed on PBMCs. CDR3 nucleotide sequence: TGTGCCATCAGTGAGTCGAGGCAGCAGTACTTC. This encodes CAISESRQQYF.